Listed below are T cell receptor beta chains from one sample, sequenced in a study of cytomegalovirus exposure and HLA in healthy donors. Data came from immunoSEQ multiplex PCR; TCRdb stores just in-frame clones and leaves some out. The sample comprises approximately 86,000 clones, over 70% of which are singletons, and just over 8% rests with the top ten. Sample: PBMCs. These receptors were collected from a man in his 60s in good health and CMV-seronegative. The CDR3 runs from the conserved cysteine through the conserved F or W. A D gene is named only where the DNA matches it firmly. Rows give clone size only sometimes, using once, few, many, or a class for an expanded clone.

j_gene: TRBJ1-2
v_gene: TRBV30
abundance: NA
d_gene: TRBD1
CDR3aa: CAWSRGVSGYTF
CDR3nt: TGTGCCTGGAGCAGGGGGGTTAGCGGCTACACCTTC

j_gene: TRBJ1-4
v_gene: TRBV6-5
abundance: NA
d_gene: NA
CDR3aa: CASSYGRVNEKLFF
CDR3nt: TGTGCCAGCAGTTACGGCAGGGTAAATGAAAAACTGTTTTTT

j_gene: TRBJ2-7
v_gene: TRBV7-6
abundance: NA
d_gene: NA
CDR3aa: CASSFPQGMGGEQYF
CDR3nt: TGTGCCAGCAGCTTCCCCCAGGGTATGGGTGGCGAGCAGTACTTC

j_gene: TRBJ1-3
v_gene: TRBV6-1
abundance: NA
d_gene: NA
CDR3aa: CASGRGGTGNTIYF
CDR3nt: TGTGCCAGCGGTAGGGGAGGGACTGGAAACACCATATATTTT

j_gene: TRBJ1-5
v_gene: TRBV6-1
abundance: NA
d_gene: TRBD1
CDR3aa: CASSALATGGYQPQHF
CDR3nt: TGTGCCAGCAGTGCACTAGCTACAGGGGGCTATCAGCCCCAGCATTTT

j_gene: TRBJ1-3
v_gene: TRBV9
abundance: NA
d_gene: TRBD1
CDR3aa: CASSVTGTGVSGNTIYF
CDR3nt: TGTGCCAGCAGCGTAACAGGGACAGGGGTCTCTGGAAACACCATATATTTT

j_gene: TRBJ1-1
v_gene: TRBV2
abundance: NA
d_gene: NA
CDR3aa: CASRVAGDTEAFF
CDR3nt: TGTGCCAGCAGGGTTGCGGGGGACACTGAAGCTTTCTTT

j_gene: TRBJ2-3
v_gene: TRBV11-2
abundance: NA
d_gene: TRBD2
CDR3aa: CASSSSGRRDTQYF
CDR3nt: TGTGCCAGCAGCTCTAGCGGGAGGAGGGATACGCAGTATTTT

j_gene: TRBJ2-1
v_gene: TRBV4-2
abundance: NA
d_gene: NA
CDR3aa: CASSRGEGGDRNEQFF
CDR3nt: TGTGCCAGCAGCCGGGGGGAGGGGGGTGATCGGAATGAGCAGTTCTTC

j_gene: TRBJ2-1
v_gene: TRBV5-4
abundance: NA
d_gene: NA
CDR3aa: CASSLGGWGRDEQFF
CDR3nt: TGTGCCAGCAGCTTGGGGGGTTGGGGGCGCGATGAGCAGTTCTTC

j_gene: TRBJ2-7
v_gene: TRBV6-1
abundance: NA
d_gene: NA
CDR3aa: CASSENSDEQYF
CDR3nt: TGTGCCAGCAGTGAAAATTCTGACGAGCAGTACTTC

j_gene: TRBJ2-1
v_gene: TRBV7-2
abundance: once
d_gene: TRBD2
CDR3aa: CASSLEGTSGSRNNEQFF
CDR3nt: TGTGCCAGCAGCTTAGAGGGGACTAGCGGGAGTAGGAACAATGAGCAGTTCTTC

j_gene: TRBJ2-1
v_gene: TRBV7-9
abundance: NA
d_gene: TRBD1
CDR3aa: CASSSTGTGKFF
CDR3nt: TGTGCCAGCAGCTCAACCGGGACAGGGAAGTTCTTC

j_gene: TRBJ2-2
v_gene: TRBV6-1
abundance: NA
d_gene: NA
CDR3aa: CASSEAGGVGKTGELFF
CDR3nt: TGTGCCAGCAGTGAAGCAGGCGGGGTGGGTAAGACCGGGGAGCTGTTTTTT

j_gene: TRBJ2-1
v_gene: TRBV25-1
abundance: NA
d_gene: TRBD2
CDR3aa: CASSEFSGGYNEQFF
CDR3nt: TGTGCCAGCAGTGAATTTAGCGGGGGGTACAATGAGCAGTTCTTC

j_gene: TRBJ1-2
v_gene: TRBV7-8
abundance: NA
d_gene: NA
CDR3aa: CASSPRPGMDGYTF
CDR3nt: TGTGCCAGCAGTCCCCGTCCGGGGATGGATGGCTACACCTTC

j_gene: TRBJ2-1
v_gene: TRBV5-1
abundance: NA
d_gene: TRBD1
CDR3aa: CASSLGPGQGYNEQFF
CDR3nt: TGCGCCAGCAGCTTGGGACCGGGACAGGGGTACAATGAGCAGTTCTTC

j_gene: TRBJ2-5
v_gene: TRBV11-2
abundance: NA
d_gene: TRBD2
CDR3aa: CASSGIAGGRFGTQYF
CDR3nt: TGTGCCAGCAGCGGAATAGCGGGAGGAAGATTTGGGACCCAGTACTTC